This T cell receptor beta chain was documented in a study of graft-versus-host responses after intestinal transplantation. In the study overall: Each of the recipients got a multivisceral, liver-intestinal, or isolated intestinal transplant.

The method was immunoSEQ multiplex PCR; TCRdb's version includes in-frame clones alone and lacks a portion of them. The sample shows about 110,000 clones, 87% of them seen only once. As regards this clone: No antigen is known for it.

The CDR3 covers 11 residues. The germline gives CDR1 PRHDT, CDR2 FYEKMQ (reference sequence). V lost 6 bases, J lost 2 bases, and 3 bases lay in between. This rearrangement joins TRBV13 to TRBJ2-3; D remains ambiguous. The TCR comes from a human donor who was the organ donor for an intestinal transplant. This specimen consisted of unstimulated CD4+ T cells sorted from spleen or lymph node cells, obtained before transplant. As DNA, the CDR3 is TGTGCCAGCAGACTCACAGATACGCAGTATTTT. This sequence encodes CASRLTDTQYF.